This TCR beta chain appears in the sequencing data of a study of T cells expressing NK-cell markers. Looking at the study overall: Underlying the TCR beta repertoires were sorted CD3+CD56+NKG2C+, CD3+CD56+NKG2C- and CD3+CD56-NKG2C+ T cells. Study-wide findings and caveats: HCMV specificity was not established for the expanded NKG2C+ T cell clones.

To note about this clonotype: No antigen is known for it.

TCRdb re-analyzed the 5' RACE reads; it lists each CDR3 protein once, without DNA. The table lists a few hundred thousand distinct CDR3 sequences, with 0.3% to 0.45% in the top ten. This CDR3 region has 16 residues. The sequenced sample was blood T cells: a sorted CD56 or NKG2C T cell subset, CD4+ or CD8+ T cells, or bulk PBMC T cells (not recorded which). The chain couples TRBV12-3 or TRBV12-4 to TRBJ2-1; as DNA is missing, the TRBD2 call by TCRdb cannot be tested. The receptor was isolated from a man between 18 and 29 years old in good health. This chain's CDR3 is CASSPHGTSGNNEQFF.